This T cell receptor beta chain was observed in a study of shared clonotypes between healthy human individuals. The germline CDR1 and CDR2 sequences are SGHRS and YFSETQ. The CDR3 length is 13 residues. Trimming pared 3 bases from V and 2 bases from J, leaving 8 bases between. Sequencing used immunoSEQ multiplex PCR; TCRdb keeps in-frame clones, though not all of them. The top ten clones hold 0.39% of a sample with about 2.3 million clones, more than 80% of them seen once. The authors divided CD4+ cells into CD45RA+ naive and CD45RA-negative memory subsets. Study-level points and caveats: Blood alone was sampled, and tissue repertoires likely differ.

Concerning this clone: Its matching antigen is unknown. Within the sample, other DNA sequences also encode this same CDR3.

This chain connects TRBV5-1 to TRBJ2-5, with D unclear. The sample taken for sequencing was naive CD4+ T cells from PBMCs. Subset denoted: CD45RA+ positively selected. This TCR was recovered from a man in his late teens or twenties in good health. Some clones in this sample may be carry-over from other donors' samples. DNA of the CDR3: TGCGCCAGCAGCTCTACTCCTCAAGAGACCCAGTACTTC. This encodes CASSSTPQETQYF.